These 22 T cell receptor beta chains came from one sample sequenced in a study of cytomegalovirus exposure and HLA in healthy donors. 60 Vbeta and 13 Jbeta primers were used in PCR. Using immunoSEQ multiplex PCR, the repertoire was profiled, and TCRdb retains in-frame clones only, with some absent. The data hold 83,000 or so clones, with about 75% observed a single time. Material: PBMCs. These receptors came from a man aged 30-40 years in good health and CMV-seropositive.

The V gene is TRBV6-1, the J gene TRBJ2-5; the match to TRBD1 covers 8 bases. The CDR3 length is 16 residues. CDR1 and CDR2 (germline): MNHNS, SASEGT. J gave up 5 bases and V 2 bases, and 10 bases lay outside the gene matches. The CDR3 sequence is CASSETEGTGSETQYF. CDR3 DNA sequence: TGTGCCAGCAGTGAAACTGAGGGGACAGGTTCTGAGACCCAGTACTTC.

V usage is TRBV9 and J usage is TRBJ1-4; D remains unclear. This CDR3 is built from 15 residues. Germline assignment: CDR1 SGDLS and CDR2 YYNGEE. Trimming left V 0 bases short and J 7 bases short, with 13 bases between. The CDR3 here is CASSVEWSAGEKLFF. DNA for the CDR3: TGTGCCAGCAGCGTAGAGTGGTCCGCGGGTGAAAAACTGTTTTTT.

The rearrangement links TRBV7-9 to TRBJ1-2; perhaps TRBD1 as D (6 bases). The germline CDR1 and CDR2 sequences are SEHNR and FQNEAQ (reference sequence). V lost 3 bases and J 0 bases, leaving 14 bases between the germline ends. The CDR3 loop spans 16 amino acids. The CDR3, as DNA: TGTGCCAGCAGCTTGACAGGAGCGGGGACTAACTATGGCTACACCTTC. Translated, it gives CASSLTGAGTNYGYTF.

In its sample, this clone was seen a few times. J is TRBJ2-7 and V is TRBV5-4; no firm D call. CDR3 size: 13 residues. Per the germline V gene, CDR1 is SGHNT and CDR2 is YYREEE (reference sequence). V dropped 0 bases and J dropped 0 bases, with 4 bases sitting between them. CDR3 amino acids: CASSLGSSYEQYF. CDR3 nucleotide sequence: TGTGCCAGCAGCTTGGGCAGCTCCTACGAGCAGTACTTC.

The chain joins TRBV10-3 to TRBJ1-2; D remains unclear. Germline V CDR1 and CDR2: ENHRY, SYGVKD. V gave up 4 bases and J gave up 3 bases, with 9 bases separating them. This CDR3 comprises 13 residues. The CDR3 coding sequence is TGTGCCATCAGTGCGGAGGCGCACTATGGCTACACCTTC. It is translated as CAISAEAHYGYTF.

This clone was counted a few times. The chain uses TRBV6-1 and TRBJ2-7, with D maybe TRBD1 (6 bases). The germline gives CDR1 MNHNS, CDR2 SASEGT. The CDR3 spans 13 residues. V was trimmed by 4 bases and J by 3 bases, leaving 10 bases between them. CDR3 region: CASSAGHLYEQYF. The CDR3, as DNA: TGTGCCAGCAGTGCGGGACACCTCTACGAGCAGTACTTC.

This clone was picked up one time. The V gene is TRBV19, the J gene TRBJ2-5, with D possibly being TRBD1 (5 bases). Trimming left V 4 bases short and J 2 bases short, with 11 bases between. This CDR3 region has 14 residues. CDR1 and CDR2 (germline): LNHDA, SQIVND (reference sequence). CDR3 sequence: CASSRQTKQETQYF. The CDR3 bases are TGTGCCAGTAGTAGACAGACGAAACAAGAGACCCAGTACTTC.

The rearrangement uses TRBV5-1 and TRBJ1-3; D is unresolved. Germline CDR1 reads SGHRS; CDR2 reads YFSETQ. The CDR3 is 14 residues long. The V end lost 1 base, the J end lost 0 bases, and 5 bases lay between the germline ends. Here the CDR3 DNA reads TGCGCCAGCAGCTTGTCCTTCTCTGGAAACACCATATATTTT. It specifies CASSLSFSGNTIYF.

The chain has TRBV10-3 and TRBJ2-1, with D maybe TRBD2 (5 bases). Germline V gives CDR1 ENHRY, CDR2 SYGVKD. Trimming removed 0 bases at V and 8 bases at J, with 14 bases between. The CDR3 is 15 residues long. CDR3 nucleotide sequence: TGTGCCATCAGTGAGTCACAGATCCTCGGGGATGAGCAGTTCTTC. Translating gives CAISESQILGDEQFF.

The chain is built from TRBV7-3 and TRBJ2-3, with 8 bases fitting TRBD2. The ends lost 0 bases at V and 0 bases at J; junction bases unmatched: 5. The CDR3 is 17 residues long. Germline V gene sequence: CDR1 SGHTA, CDR2 FQGTGA. The CDR3 region has the DNA TGTGCCAGCAGCTTAACTTTTTCGGGGGGGAGCACAGATACGCAGTATTTT. The encoded protein is CASSLTFSGGSTDTQYF. The full variable domain, completed using reference TRBV7-3 and TRBJ2-3, is GAGVSQTPSNKVTEKGKYVELRCDPISGHTALYWYRQSLGQGPEFLIYFQGTGAADDSGLPNDRFFAVRPEGSVSTLKIQRTERGDSAVYLCASSLTFSGGSTDTQYFGPGTRLTVL.

V and J are TRBV9 and TRBJ2-1; 10 positions match TRBD2. Trimming removed 0 bases from V and 8 bases from J; junction bases left unmatched: 5. CDR3 length equals 15 residues. Germline V gene lookup returns CDR1 SGDLS and CDR2 YYNGEE. CDR3 loop: CASSVVAGGIYEQFF. The CDR3 coding sequence is TGTGCCAGCAGCGTAGTAGCGGGGGGTATATATGAGCAGTTCTTC.

This chain uses TRBV7-8 with TRBJ1-2, with 7 bases lining up with TRBD1. V lost 3 bases and J lost 6; bases outside the gene matches: 7. Per the germline V gene, CDR1 is SGHVS and CDR2 is FQNEAQ. This CDR3 contains 14 residues. CDR3 sequence (DNA): TGTGCCAGCAGCTTCCCGGGACAGATCAATGGCTACACCTTC. Its protein is CASSFPGQINGYTF.

The chain has TRBV29-1 and TRBJ2-3; 7 bases align to TRBD2. The V segment lost 8 bases and the J segment 0 bases; nucleotides outside the gene matches: 5. From germline, CDR1 is SQVTM and CDR2 ANQGSEA. The CDR3 length is 13 residues. CDR3 protein: CSQRGTSTDTQYF. CDR3 bases: TGCAGCCAGCGGGGAACTAGCACAGATACGCAGTATTTT.

This clone was seen more than once but under ten times. V and J are TRBV5-6 and TRBJ2-7; weak D call: TRBD2 (5 bases). The CDR3 length is 11 residues. The germline V gene has CDR1 SGHDT and CDR2 YYEEEE. V was shortened by 4 bases and J by 3 bases, with 5 bases between the two germline ends. CDR3 in DNA: TGTGCCAGCAGCCGGGACTACGAGCAGTACTTC. The encoded protein is CASSRDYEQYF.

V usage is TRBV9 and J usage is TRBJ2-1; 10 nucleotides agree with TRBD2. Germline CDR1 is SGDLS and CDR2 is YYNGEE. V was clipped by 0 bases and J by 4 bases; unmatched bases: 7. The CDR3 length is 17 residues. The CDR3 DNA reads as TGTGCCAGCAGCGTAGGGGTTAGCGGGGGGAAATACAATGAGCAGTTCTTC. Translating it yields CASSVGVSGGKYNEQFF.

This clone was seen repeatedly, ten times or more. The J gene is TRBJ1-5, the V gene TRBV19, with 7 bases that match TRBD1. V lost 9 bases, J lost 5 bases, and 4 bases stayed unmatched. The germline V gene has CDR1 LNHDA and CDR2 SQIVND (reference sequence). The CDR3 extends over 12 amino acids. The CDR3 nucleotides read TGTGCCAGCCGGAGGGGGCATCAGCCCCAGCATTTT. Translation: CASRRGHQPQHF.

This clone appeared a few times. The chain recombines TRBV6-6 with TRBJ2-7; 10 bases are shared with TRBD2. Germline CDR1 and CDR2: MNHNY and SVGAGI (reference sequence). The J segment lost 3 bases and the V segment lost 6 bases, leaving 2 bases of the junction unmatched. This CDR3 is 13 amino acids long. DNA of the CDR3: TGTGCCAGCAGCACTAGCGGGGTCTACGAGCAGTACTTC. This codes for CASSTSGVYEQYF.

The table lists this clone with a few counts. The chain uses TRBV4-2 and TRBJ2-1; the D is unclear. Germline loops: CDR1 LGHNA, CDR2 YNFKEQ. The CDR3 loop spans 13 amino acids. V was clipped by 2 bases and J by 4 bases, with 6 bases between them. The CDR3 DNA sequence: TGTGCCAGCAGCCAAAGAGATTACAATGAGCAGTTCTTC. This translates into CASSQRDYNEQFF.

J is TRBJ2-7 and V is TRBV13; TRBD2 might be the D (7 bases). Trimming removed 5 bases at V and 1 base at J, with 27 bases between. The germline gives CDR1 PRHDT, CDR2 FYEKMQ (reference sequence). The CDR3 runs 19 residues. The CDR3 region is CASSLALGGAVPNSYEQYF. The CDR3 DNA is TGTGCCAGCAGCCTAGCTTTGGGGGGGGCCGTCCCCAATTCCTACGAGCAGTACTTC.

This chain joins TRBV7-7 and TRBJ2-5; D might be TRBD2 (5 bases). The length of the CDR3 is 14 residues. Deletions cut 1 base from V and 5 bases from J, with 11 bases between. Germline-derived CDR1 and CDR2 are SSHAT and FNYEAQ (reference sequence). Here the CDR3 DNA reads TGTGCCAGCAGCTTAGGGGCTTCGGGGGAGACCCAGTACTTC. Translation: CASSLGASGETQYF.

The chain links TRBV4-2 to TRBJ1-5; D may be TRBD1 (6 bases). Germline V gene lookup returns CDR1 LGHNA and CDR2 YNFKEQ. The length of the CDR3 is 14 residues. V lost 2 bases and J lost 6, with 11 bases in between. The CDR3 reads CASSQTAGVQPQHF. The CDR3 DNA is TGTGCCAGCAGCCAAACCGCAGGGGTTCAGCCCCAGCATTTT.

The V and J genes are TRBV19 and TRBJ1-5, with TRBD1 identical over 8 bases. The junction had 3 bases not matched to a gene; V was cut back by 3 bases and J by 5 bases. There are 14 residues in the CDR3. The germline V gene has CDR1 LNHDA and CDR2 SQIVND (reference sequence). The DNA of the CDR3 is TGTGCCAGTAGTATGTCAGGGGGCTATCAGCCCCAGCATTTT. Amino acid sequence: CASSMSGGYQPQHF.